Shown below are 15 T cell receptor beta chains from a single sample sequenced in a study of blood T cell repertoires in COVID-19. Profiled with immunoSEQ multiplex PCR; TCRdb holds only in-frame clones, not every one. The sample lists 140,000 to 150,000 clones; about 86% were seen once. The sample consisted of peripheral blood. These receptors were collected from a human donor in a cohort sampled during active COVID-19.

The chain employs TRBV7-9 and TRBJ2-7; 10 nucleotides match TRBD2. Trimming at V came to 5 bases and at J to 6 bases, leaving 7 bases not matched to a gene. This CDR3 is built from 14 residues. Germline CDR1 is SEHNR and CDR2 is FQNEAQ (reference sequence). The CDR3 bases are TGTGCCAGCAGCAGAAGGACTAGCGGTTTCGAGCAGTACTTC. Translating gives CASSRRTSGFEQYF.

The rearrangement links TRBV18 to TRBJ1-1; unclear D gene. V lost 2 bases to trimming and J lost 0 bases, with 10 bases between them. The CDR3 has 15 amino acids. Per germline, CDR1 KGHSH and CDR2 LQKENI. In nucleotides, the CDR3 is TGTGCCAGCTCACCAAATGAAAGAGTGAACACTGAAGCTTTCTTT. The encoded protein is CASSPNERVNTEAFF.

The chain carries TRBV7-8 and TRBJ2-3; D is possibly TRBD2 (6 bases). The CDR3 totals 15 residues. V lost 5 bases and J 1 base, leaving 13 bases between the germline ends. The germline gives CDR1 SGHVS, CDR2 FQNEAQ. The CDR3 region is CASSRLVSGTDTQYF. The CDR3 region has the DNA TGTGCCAGCAGCCGACTAGTTTCAGGCACAGATACGCAGTATTTT.

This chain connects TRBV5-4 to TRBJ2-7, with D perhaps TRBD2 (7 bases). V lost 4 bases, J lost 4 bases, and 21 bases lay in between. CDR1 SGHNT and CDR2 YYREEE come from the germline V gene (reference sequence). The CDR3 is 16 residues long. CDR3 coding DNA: TGTGCCAGCAGCCCGAAGGGGGGGCGAATTCGGTACGAGCAGTACTTC. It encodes CASSPKGGRIRYEQYF.

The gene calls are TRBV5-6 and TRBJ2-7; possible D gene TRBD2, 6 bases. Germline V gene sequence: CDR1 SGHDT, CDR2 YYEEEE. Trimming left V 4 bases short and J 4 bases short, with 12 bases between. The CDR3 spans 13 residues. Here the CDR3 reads CASSRRGVYEQYF. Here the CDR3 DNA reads TGTGCCAGCAGCCGCCGCGGGGTTTACGAGCAGTACTTC.

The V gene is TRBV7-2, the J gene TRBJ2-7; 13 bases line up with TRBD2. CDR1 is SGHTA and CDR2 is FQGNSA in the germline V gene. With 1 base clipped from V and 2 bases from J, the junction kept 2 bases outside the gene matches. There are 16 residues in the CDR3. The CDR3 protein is CASSLEGLAGPYEQYF. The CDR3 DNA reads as TGTGCCAGCAGCTTAGAGGGACTAGCGGGACCCTACGAGCAGTACTTC. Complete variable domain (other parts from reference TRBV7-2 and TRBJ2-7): GAGVSQSPSNKVTEKGKDVELRCDPISGHTALYWYRQSLGQGLEFLIYFQGNSAPDKSGLPSDRFSAERTGGSVSTLTIQRTQQEDSAVYLCASSLEGLAGPYEQYFGPGTRLTVT.

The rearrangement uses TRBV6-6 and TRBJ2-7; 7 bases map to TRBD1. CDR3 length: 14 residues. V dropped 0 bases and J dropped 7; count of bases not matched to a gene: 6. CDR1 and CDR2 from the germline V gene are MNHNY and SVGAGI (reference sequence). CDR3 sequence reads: CASSYSTGKGEQYF. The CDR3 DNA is TGTGCCAGCAGTTACTCGACAGGGAAGGGGGAGCAGTACTTC.

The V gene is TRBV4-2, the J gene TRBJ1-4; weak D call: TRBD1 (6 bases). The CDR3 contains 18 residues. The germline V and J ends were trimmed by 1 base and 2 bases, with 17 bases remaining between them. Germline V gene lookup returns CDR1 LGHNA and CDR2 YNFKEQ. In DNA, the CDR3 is TGTGCCAGCAGCCAAGGAATGGTGGACAGTCTCACTAATGAAAAACTGTTTTTT. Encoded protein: CASSQGMVDSLTNEKLFF.

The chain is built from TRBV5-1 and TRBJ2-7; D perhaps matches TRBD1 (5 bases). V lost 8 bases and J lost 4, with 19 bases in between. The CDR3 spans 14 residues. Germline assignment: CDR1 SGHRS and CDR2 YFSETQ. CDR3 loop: CASNQGANSYEQYF. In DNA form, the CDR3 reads TGCGCCAGTAACCAGGGTGCGAATTCGTACGAGCAGTACTTC.

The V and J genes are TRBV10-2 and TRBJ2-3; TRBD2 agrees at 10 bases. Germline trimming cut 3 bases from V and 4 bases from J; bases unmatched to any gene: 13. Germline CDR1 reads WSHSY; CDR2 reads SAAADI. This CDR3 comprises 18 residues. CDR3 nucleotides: TGCGCCAGCAGTGATATTGAACTAGCGGGGAACCCTTCAGATACGCAGTATTTT. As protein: CASSDIELAGNPSDTQYF.

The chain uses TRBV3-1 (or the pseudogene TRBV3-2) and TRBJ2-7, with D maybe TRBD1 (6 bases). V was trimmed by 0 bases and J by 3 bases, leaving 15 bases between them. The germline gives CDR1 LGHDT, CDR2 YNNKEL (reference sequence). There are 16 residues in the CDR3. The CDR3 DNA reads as TGTGCCAGCAGCCAAGAGGGACATTGGAAGAACTACGAGCAGTACTTC. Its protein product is CASSQEGHWKNYEQYF.

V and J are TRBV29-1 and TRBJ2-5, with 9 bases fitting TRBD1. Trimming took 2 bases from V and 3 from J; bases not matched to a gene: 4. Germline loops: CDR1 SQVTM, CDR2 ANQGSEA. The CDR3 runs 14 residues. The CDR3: CSVESRQGEETQYF. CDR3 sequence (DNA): TGCAGCGTTGAAAGTAGACAGGGGGAAGAGACCCAGTACTTC. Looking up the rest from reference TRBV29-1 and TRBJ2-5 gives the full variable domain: SAVISQKPSRDICQRGTSLTIQCQVDSQVTMMFWYRQQPGQSLTLIATANQGSEATYESGFVIDKFPISRPNLTFSTLTVSNMSPEDSSIYLCSVESRQGEETQYFGPGTRLLVL.

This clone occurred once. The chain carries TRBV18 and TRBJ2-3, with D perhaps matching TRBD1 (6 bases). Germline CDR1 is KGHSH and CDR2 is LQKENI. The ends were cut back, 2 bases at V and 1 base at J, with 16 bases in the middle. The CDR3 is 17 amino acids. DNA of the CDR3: TGTGCCAGCTCACCATTGAACGTGCCAGGGGGCACAGATACGCAGTATTTT. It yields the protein CASSPLNVPGGTDTQYF.

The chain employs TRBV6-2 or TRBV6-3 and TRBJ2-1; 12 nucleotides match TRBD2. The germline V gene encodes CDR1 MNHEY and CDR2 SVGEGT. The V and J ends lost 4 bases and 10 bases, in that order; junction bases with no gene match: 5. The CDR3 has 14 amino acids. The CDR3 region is CASSSGLAGSEQFF. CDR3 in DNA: TGTGCCAGCAGTTCCGGACTAGCGGGATCGGAGCAGTTCTTC.

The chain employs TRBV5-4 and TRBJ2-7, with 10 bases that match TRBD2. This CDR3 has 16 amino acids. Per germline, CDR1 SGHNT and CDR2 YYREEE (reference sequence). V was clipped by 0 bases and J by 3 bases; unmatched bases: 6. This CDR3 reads CASSLGTSGIHYEQYF. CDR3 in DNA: TGTGCCAGCAGCTTGGGGACTAGCGGCATCCACTACGAGCAGTACTTC.